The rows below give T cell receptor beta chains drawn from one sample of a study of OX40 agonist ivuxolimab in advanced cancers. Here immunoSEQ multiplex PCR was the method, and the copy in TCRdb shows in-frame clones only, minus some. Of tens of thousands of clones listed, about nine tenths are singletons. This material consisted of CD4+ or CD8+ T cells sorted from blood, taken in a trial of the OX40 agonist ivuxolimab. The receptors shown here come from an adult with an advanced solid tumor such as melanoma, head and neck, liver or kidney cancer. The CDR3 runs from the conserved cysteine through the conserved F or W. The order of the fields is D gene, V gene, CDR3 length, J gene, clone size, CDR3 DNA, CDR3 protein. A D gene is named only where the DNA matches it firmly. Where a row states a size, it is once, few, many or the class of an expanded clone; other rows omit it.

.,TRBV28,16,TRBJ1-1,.,TGTGCCAGCAGTTTCCCCCAGGAACCAATGAACACTGAAGCTTTCTTT,CASSFPQEPMNTEAFF
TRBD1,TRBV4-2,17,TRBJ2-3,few,TGTGCCAGCAGCCAAGGGCAGGGGGGACAGGGCACAGATACGCAGTATTTT,CASSQGQGGQGTDTQYF
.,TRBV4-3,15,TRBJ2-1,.,TGCGCCAGCAGCCAAGAGGCAGGGACGGGGAATGAGCAGTTCTTC,CASSQEAGTGNEQFF
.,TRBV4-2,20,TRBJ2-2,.,TGTGCCAGCAGAGACCATCCCGCAGCCACTGGAGGTTGGTACACCGGGGAGCTGTTTTTT,CASRDHPAATGGWYTGELFF
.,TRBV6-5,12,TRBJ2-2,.,TGTGCCAGCAGTTACTCGACAGGGGAGCTGTTTTTT,CASSYSTGELFF
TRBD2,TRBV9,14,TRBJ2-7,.,TGTGCCAGCAGCGTAGTAGCGGGAGATTCCGAGCAGTACTTC,CASSVVAGDSEQYF
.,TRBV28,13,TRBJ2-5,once,TGTGCCACAGTCGGGGCGGATGGGGAGACCCAGTACTTC,CATVGADGETQYF
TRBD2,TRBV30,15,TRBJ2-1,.,TGTGCCTGGAGTGTGGGACTAGCGGGCTACAATGAGCAGTTCTTC,CAWSVGLAGYNEQFF
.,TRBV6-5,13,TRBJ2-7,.,TGTGCCAGCAGTTCCAGGGGACCCTACGAGCAGTACTTC,CASSSRGPYEQYF
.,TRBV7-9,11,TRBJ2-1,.,TGTGCCAGCAGCCCCCGGAATGAGCAGTTCTTC,CASSPRNEQFF
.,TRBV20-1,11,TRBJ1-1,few,TGCAGCCTACCTAGGGGCACTGAAGCTTTCTTT,CSLPRGTEAFF
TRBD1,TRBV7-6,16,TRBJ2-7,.,TGTGCCAGCAGCTACACAACCGGGACAGGAACCTACGAGCAGTACTTC,CASSYTTGTGTYEQYF
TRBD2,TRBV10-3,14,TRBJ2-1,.,TGTGCCATCAGTGATTTAACGGGGGGGAATGAGCAGTTCTTC,CAISDLTGGNEQFF
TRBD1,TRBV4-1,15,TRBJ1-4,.,TGCGCCAGCAGCCGGGGACAGGGGCAAAATGAAAAACTGTTTTTT,CASSRGQGQNEKLFF
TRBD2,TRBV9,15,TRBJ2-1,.,TGTGCCAGCAGCGTAGGAGCGGGAGCCCCCAATGAGCAGTTCTTC,CASSVGAGAPNEQFF
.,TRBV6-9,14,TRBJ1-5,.,TGTGCCAGCAGCTCGGGTTCTGGAGGGCAGCCCCAGCATTTT,CASSSGSGGQPQHF